This T cell receptor (beta chain) appears in the sequencing data of a study of T cell repertoires in cytomegalovirus infection (dated by TCRdb to between 2019 and 2020). The study in broad terms: Donor HLA type was relevant to the analysis, as public TCR beta signatures indicated carriage of CMV infection together with the matching HLA type.

Comments on this clonotype: This receptor's antigen is unknown. The input lacks base qualities; no much larger clone sits a single base away.

The CDR3 covers 13 residues, taking in both the cysteine and the phenylalanine. Solely the CDR3 DNA is kept, with 39 bases framed from the first base. V sheds 6 bases and J sheds 7 bases, leaving 10 bases between their ends. Taken from the germline V gene (reference sequence), the CDR1 and CDR2 loops are LNHDA and SQIVND. TCRdb records Illumina HiSeq 1500 as the sequencer. TCRdb's own reprocessing of the public reads used fastp at Q25 and MiXCR and kept productive beta chains. Merged by CDR3 protein, the rows form single entries marked with the most common genes and DNA. Counted in this sample were about 300,000 distinct CDR3 sequences; about a quarter of them appeared once. Of the sample, about 15% is held by the ten largest clones. The research as a whole found: The ex vivo response was dominated by HLA-C-restricted CMV-specific TCR beta clonotypes, which also provided the single most frequent clonotype in two of eight donors. In both this cohort and an independent roughly 330-donor cohort, the cumulative frequency of public TCR beta family members distinguished carriers of CMV infection plus the relevant HLA type.

This sequence originates from a human donor in good health (CMV status not recorded). Some clones in this sample may be carry-over from other donors' samples. The chain is made from TRBV19 and TRBJ1-6; TRBD1 is perhaps the D gene, given 6 matching bases. Sequenced sample: PBMCs. The DNA is TGTGCCAGTAGCGACGACAGGAATTCACCCCTCCACTTT. Translation gives CASSDDRNSPLHF.